These 28 T cell receptor beta chains came from one sample sequenced in a study of T cells in Graves' hyperthyroidism and ophthalmopathy. The source material, RNA transcripts, was used to amplify TCR beta CDR3 regions. With the HTBI primer set, the TCR CDR3 went through a first round of RT-PCR. Via MiXCR, TCRdb re-called the multiplex PCR reads, giving one row per CDR3 protein. The table has some 510,000 distinct CDR3 sequences, 46% seen once; the top ten hold 6.5% to 9%. The sequencing input was peripheral blood or thyroid tissue (not recorded which). Receptor source: a woman younger than 30 with Graves' hyperthyroidism.

In its sample, this clonotype was seen many times. V and J are TRBV7-9 and TRBJ2-5; no clear D gene. Trimming took off 10 bases at V and 3 bases at J, with 15 bases between the two ends. Germline CDR1 SEHNR, CDR2 FQNEAQ (reference sequence). CDR3 length equals 13 residues. The CDR3 loop is CATRSTDEETQYF. CDR3 bases: TGTGCCACCAGGTCCACAGACGAAGAGACCCAGTACTTC.

The chain employs TRBV10-3 and TRBJ1-2; 9 bases line up with TRBD1. Per germline, CDR1 ENHRY and CDR2 SYGVKD. Trimming at V came to 5 bases and at J to 5 bases, leaving 9 bases not matched to a gene. The CDR3 consists of 15 residues. The CDR3 loop reads CAISTRTGARYGYTF. CDR3 in DNA: TGTGCCATCAGTACCAGGACAGGGGCGCGGTATGGCTACACCTTC.

This clonotype was counted a few times. The chain joins TRBV19 to TRBJ2-2, with 9 bases matching TRBD2. The CDR3 sequence is 14 residues long. V gave up 7 bases and J gave up 8 bases; unmatched junction bases: 8. Germline V gives CDR1 LNHDA, CDR2 SQIVND (reference sequence). CDR3 in amino acids: CASNPREGPGELFF. CDR3 coding DNA: TGTGCCAGTAACCCGCGGGAGGGCCCGGGGGAGCTGTTTTTT.

J is TRBJ2-7 and V is TRBV10-1; D is perhaps TRBD1 (5 bases). The J call may not be correct, given that the DNA end is closer to TRBJ2-1. The CDR3 runs to 12 residues. Germline CDR1 is WNHNN and CDR2 is SYGVQD (reference sequence). CDR3 region: CASSELGLEQFF. The CDR3 DNA is TGCGCCAGCAGTGAGTTGGGGCTTGAGCAGTTCTTC.

This chain uses TRBV20-1 with TRBJ2-5, with D perhaps being TRBD1 or TRBD2 (5 bases each). The CDR3 consists of 12 residues. Germline CDR1 and CDR2: DFQATT and SNEGSKA (reference sequence). V was clipped by 3 bases and J by 5 bases, with 10 bases between them. CDR3 in DNA: TGCAGTGCTAGGTCGGGGCCGGAGACCCAGTACTTC. Protein sequence: CSARSGPETQYF.

This clonotype has at least ten counts. The CDR3 DNA sequence: TGCAGCGTTGAAGAGGGGGGACTTTTTGGCTACACCTTC. It specifies CSVEEGGLFGYTF. The chain is built from TRBV29-1 and TRBJ1-2, with D perhaps TRBD1 (5 bases). Per the germline V gene, CDR1 is SQVTM and CDR2 is ANQGSEA. The CDR3 is made up of 13 amino acids. The germline V and J ends were trimmed by 0 bases and 7 bases, with 12 bases remaining between them.

This clonotype has only a few counts. The chain joins TRBV6-6 to TRBJ2-5, with D unclear. Germline CDR1 MNHNY, CDR2 SVGAGI (reference sequence). V was shortened by 7 bases and J by 11 bases, with 20 bases between the two germline ends. The CDR3 consists of 13 residues. The CDR3 coding sequence is TGTGCCAGCATCCTCAGTCCCGCTTCGGTACAGTACTTC. This gives the protein CASILSPASVQYF.

The table lists this clonotype with many counts. J is TRBJ1-2 and V is TRBV9; D gene ambiguous. CDR1 and CDR2 (germline): SGDLS, YYNGEE. V lost 4 bases to trimming and J lost 3 bases, with 13 bases between them. This CDR3 is 14 amino acids long. CDR3 bases: TGTGCCAGCAGCCCAATTAGGGCTGACTATGGCTACACCTTC. As protein: CASSPIRADYGYTF.

Ten or more counts support this clonotype. V gene TRBV10-3 combines with J gene TRBJ1-5; perhaps TRBD1 as D (5 bases). V shed 0 bases and J shed 6 bases, with 15 bases lying between them. The CDR3 is 16 amino acids. From germline, CDR1 is ENHRY and CDR2 SYGVKD. The CDR3 region is CAISESGGTISQPQHF. CDR3 nucleotides: TGTGCCATCAGTGAGTCGGGCGGGACGATCAGTCAGCCCCAGCATTTT.

On this clonotype itself: This may stem from a read error, because a much larger clone lies one nucleotide away. The gene calls are TRBV7-9 and TRBJ2-7; TRBD2 is a possible D gene (6 bases). The germline V gene encodes CDR1 SEHNR and CDR2 FQNEAQ (reference sequence). The CDR3 runs to 14 residues. Trimming shortened V by 3 bases and J by 9 bases, and 18 bases separated the two germline ends. CDR3 bases: TGTGCCAGCAGCTTGATAGCGGAGCTGGGCGGGCAGTACTTC. Its translation is CASSLIAELGGQYF. Variable domain in full (rest from reference TRBV7-9 and TRBJ2-7): DTGVSQNPRHKITKRGQNVTFRCDPISEHNRLYWYRQTLGQGPEFLTYFQNEAQLEKSRLLSDRFSAERPKGSFSTLEIQRTEQGDSAMYLCASSLIAELGGQYFGPGTRLTVT.

The V gene is TRBV29-1, the J gene TRBJ2-5, with a possible D match to TRBD2 (6 bases). This CDR3 contains 14 residues. V gave up 6 bases and J gave up 5 bases, with 19 bases separating them. CDR1 is SQVTM and CDR2 is ANQGSEA in the germline V gene. The CDR3 nucleotides read TGCAGCGTACCCAGCTGGGGGGTTGGGGAGACCCAGTACTTC. This sequence encodes CSVPSWGVGETQYF. The variable domain in full, with the rest retrieved from reference TRBV29-1 and TRBJ2-5, is SAVISQKPSRDICQRGTSLTIQCQVDSQVTMMFWYRQQPGQSLTLIATANQGSEATYESGFVIDKFPISRPNLTFSTLTVSNMSPEDSSIYLCSVPSWGVGETQYFGPGTRLLVL.

The table lists this clonotype with many counts. The chain is built from TRBV7-2 and TRBJ1-2; 9 bases map to TRBD1. The junction had 2 bases not matched to a gene; V was cut back by 4 bases and J by 2 bases. The CDR3 sequence is 14 residues long. From germline, CDR1 is SGHTA and CDR2 FQGNSA. CDR3 loop: CASSYGQGNYGYTF. The CDR3 nucleotides are TGTGCCAGCAGCTATGGACAGGGGAACTATGGCTACACCTTC.

This clonotype was seen repeatedly, ten times or more. The chain couples TRBV7-9 to TRBJ2-5, with D hard to call. The CDR3 loop spans 12 amino acids. V was trimmed by 3 bases and J by 3 bases, leaving 5 bases between them. Germline-derived CDR1 and CDR2 are SEHNR and FQNEAQ (reference sequence). CDR3 nucleotide sequence: TGTGCCAGCAGCTTGAAGGAAGAGACCCAGTACTTC. Encoded protein: CASSLKEETQYF.

The chain combines TRBV16 with TRBJ2-5; 14 nucleotides match TRBD2. The germline gives CDR1 KGHSY, CDR2 FQNENV. J gave up 2 bases and V 4 bases, and 21 bases lay outside the gene matches. The CDR3 spans 22 residues. The CDR3 spells CASSPGAADGTSGSGWQETQYF. The DNA of the CDR3 is TGTGCCAGCAGCCCCGGCGCTGCAGATGGGACTAGCGGGAGTGGTTGGCAAGAGACCCAGTACTTC.

In the case of this clonotype: This could be a read error, since a much larger clone is one nucleotide away. The V call is TRBV7-9, the J call TRBJ1-4; TRBD1 might be the D (5 bases). The CDR3 consists of 14 residues. The V gene lost 3 bases and the J gene lost 10 bases, with 15 bases spanning the gap. Germline CDR1 reads SEHNR; CDR2 reads FQNEAQ (reference sequence). The CDR3, as DNA: TGTGCCAGCAGCTTTGTCCGGGACGGAGGAAAACTGTTTTTT. This codes for CASSFVRDGGKLFF.

Written as DNA, the CDR3 is TGTGCCAGTAGTATTACAGGGATAGACTATGGCTACACCTTC. Translating gives CASSITGIDYGYTF. The chain employs TRBV19 and TRBJ1-2; possibly TRBD1 for D (6 bases). The CDR3 contains 14 residues. Trimming took 3 bases from V and 3 from J, leaving 11 bases between them. CDR1 is LNHDA, CDR2 SQIVND, per germline (reference sequence).

The rearrangement joins TRBV29-1 to TRBJ2-7, with 8 nucleotides matching TRBD2. CDR1 and CDR2 from the germline V gene are SQVTM and ANQGSEA. The CDR3 spans 15 residues. Trimming cost V 2 bases and J 4 bases; bases outside gene matches: 10. CDR3 DNA sequence: TGCAGCGTTGAAAGGCCCGCGGGAGGCCTATACGAGCAGTACTTC. Its protein product is CSVERPAGGLYEQYF.

In this sample, this clonotype turned up many times. The chain uses TRBV5-5 and TRBJ1-2; tentative D call: TRBD1 (6 bases). The CDR3 totals 15 residues. Germline-derived CDR1 and CDR2 are SGHKS and YYEKEE (reference sequence). Trimming removed 0 bases from V and 8 bases from J, with 17 bases in between. The CDR3 DNA reads TGTGCCAGCAGCTTGGAGTCCGGGACCGACAGGGGCTACACCTTC. This sequence encodes CASSLESGTDRGYTF. Looking up the rest from reference TRBV5-5 and TRBJ1-2 gives the full variable domain: DAGVTQSPTHLIKTRGQQVTLRCSPISGHKSVSWYQQVLGQGPQFIFQYYEKEERGRGNFPDRFSARQFPNYSSELNVNALLLGDSALYLCASSLESGTDRGYTFGSGTRLTVV.

Remarks on this clonotype: At one boundary the junction diverges from the germline segment, which might be a read error. The chain uses TRBV10-3 and TRBJ1-4; maybe TRBD1 (5 bases). Germline loops: CDR1 ENHRY, CDR2 SYGVKD. CDR3 length: 14 residues. The CDR3 DNA is TGTGCCAGCAGTGACGGCGACAGCACTGAAAAACTGTTTTTT. This translates into CASSDGDSTEKLFF.

The V and J genes are TRBV19 and TRBJ2-7; a possible D gene is TRBD2 (5 bases). The germline CDR1 and CDR2 sequences are LNHDA and SQIVND (reference sequence). Trimming left V 4 bases short and J 6 bases short, with 16 bases between. The CDR3 runs to 14 residues. The CDR3 here is CASSTGLARLEQYF. The CDR3 DNA is TGTGCCAGTAGTACCGGACTTGCGCGGCTCGAGCAGTACTTC.

A note on this clonotype: A much larger clonotype is one base distant, so this may be a read error. The rearrangement links TRBV19 to TRBJ1-5; unclear D gene. CDR3 length: 12 residues. CDR1 and CDR2 from the germline V gene are LNHDA and SQIVND (reference sequence). CDR3 region: CASSIANQLQHF. CDR3 DNA sequence: TGTGCCAGTAGTATAGCGAATCAGCTCCAGCATTTT.

This clonotype has at least ten counts. The V call is TRBV24-1, the J call TRBJ1-2, with D unclear. Looked up from germline, CDR1 is KGHDR and CDR2 is SFDVKD. Trimming left V 5 bases short and J 7 bases short, with 10 bases between. The CDR3 is made up of 12 amino acids. CDR3 coding DNA: TGTGCCACCAGTGGGGTTAACAGTGGCTACACCTTC. Amino acid sequence: CATSGVNSGYTF.

This rearrangement joins TRBV24-1 to TRBJ1-2, with D perhaps TRBD1 (6 bases). Trimming took off 5 bases at V and 8 bases at J, with 17 bases between the two ends. The germline V gene encodes CDR1 KGHDR and CDR2 SFDVKD. The CDR3 contains 14 residues. CDR3 DNA: TGTGCCACCAGTGCTAGAGATAAGGGGGAAGGCTACACCTTC. This sequence encodes CATSARDKGEGYTF.

The chain uses TRBV15 and TRBJ2-5; the match to TRBD2 covers 15 bases. V lost 6 bases, J lost 5 bases, and 7 bases stayed unmatched. Looked up from germline, CDR1 is LNHNV and CDR2 is YYDKDF (reference sequence). The CDR3 loop spans 16 amino acids. The CDR3, as DNA: TGTGCCACCAGTCGTTGGACTAGCGGGAGGGGGGAGACCCAGTACTTC. It translates to CATSRWTSGRGETQYF. Complete variable domain (other parts from reference TRBV15 and TRBJ2-5): DAMVIQNPRYQVTQFGKPVTLSCSQTLNHNVMYWYQQKSSQAPKLLFHYYDKDFNNEADTPDNFQSRRPNTSFCFLDIRSPGLGDTAMYLCATSRWTSGRGETQYFGPGTRLLVL.

This chain uses TRBV12-3 or TRBV12-4 with TRBJ2-2; TRBD2 is a possible D gene (6 bases). This CDR3 is built from 17 residues. V was pared by 6 bases and J by 0 bases, with 17 bases between. The CDR3 reads CASSLRLVHSNTGELFF. CDR3 nucleotide sequence: TGTGCCAGCAGCCTACGACTAGTTCATTCGAACACCGGGGAGCTGTTTTTT.

The chain joins TRBV6-1 to TRBJ2-2; D could derive from TRBD1 or TRBD2 (6 bases each). V was clipped by 8 bases and J by 8 bases, with 9 bases between them. Germline-derived CDR1 and CDR2 are MNHNS and SASEGT. The CDR3 runs 11 residues. The CDR3 DNA reads as TGTGCCAGCGGGGGGACAGGGGAGCTGTTTTTT. Amino acids: CASGGTGELFF.

The chain has TRBV29-1 and TRBJ2-5; D gene uncertain. From germline, CDR1 is SQVTM and CDR2 ANQGSEA. The CDR3 is made up of 12 amino acids. The V end lost 8 bases, the J end lost 3 bases, and 13 bases lay between the germline ends. The CDR3, as DNA: TGCAGCCAAGTCAAGGACGAAGAGACCCAGTACTTC. Its protein is CSQVKDEETQYF.

This clonotype turned up a few times. V and J are TRBV2 and TRBJ2-7; TRBD2 matches 14 bases. The germline V gene encodes CDR1 SNHLY and CDR2 FYNNEI. The CDR3 runs to 15 residues. The J segment lost 7 bases and the V segment lost 5 bases, leaving 7 bases of the junction unmatched. The CDR3 sequence: CASSRAGLAGVEQYF. In nucleotides, the CDR3 is TGTGCCAGCAGTCGAGCGGGACTAGCGGGAGTTGAGCAGTACTTC.